The subject of this entry is one T cell receptor (beta chain). Its antigen remains unidentified. The table came from immunoSEQ multiplex PCR; TCRdb's copy has only in-frame clones and leaves some out. The sample gives approximately 20,000 clones, about nine tenths of which show up once; about 15% is in the top ten. This entry comes from a study of OX40 agonist ivuxolimab in advanced cancers. Across the study: Ivuxolimab, which patients received intravenously every 2 weeks, was dosed at 0.01 to 10 mg/kg. Every patient in dose escalation had hepatocellular carcinoma, melanoma, renal cell or head and neck cancer.

General observations from the study: Antigen specificity was not determined for the expanded peripheral T cells. Average numbers of expanded clones were greater in CD8+ T cells than in CD4+.

This clonotype was sampled from an adult with an advanced solid tumor such as melanoma, head and neck, liver or kidney cancer. Material: CD4+ or CD8+ T cells sorted from blood, obtained in a trial of the OX40 agonist ivuxolimab.

This CDR3 reads CASSLPGGDGGYEQYF. CDR3 bases: TGTGCCAGCAGCCTCCCCGGGGGGGACGGGGGTTACGAGCAGTACTTC. The J gene is TRBJ2-7, the V gene TRBV4-2, with 8 bases fitting TRBD2. Germline V gene sequence: CDR1 LGHNA, CDR2 YNFKEQ. The CDR3 has 16 residues. The ends lost 4 bases at V and 4 bases at J; junction bases unmatched: 12.